This T cell receptor beta chain was captured in a study of T-cell memory formation after mild COVID-19. Study-level results: Clones contracting across day 15 to 85 had a balanced CD4/CD8 profile; later expanding clones leaned CD4+. Clones that contracted clustered mainly in CM and EM if CD4+ and in EMRA if CD8+. Cross-reactive memory seemingly joined, as some responding clones were found in pre-infection memory.

TCRdb recomputed calls from the 5' RACE reads with MiXCR, one row per CDR3 protein. The repertoire holds roughly 250,000 distinct CDR3 sequences, with over 15% as singletons. Germline V gene data show CDR1 as SGHAT and CDR2 as FQNNGV. The V gene lost 4 bases and the J gene lost 5 bases, with 13 bases spanning the gap. CDR3 size: 14 residues. Turning to this clonotype: Antigen unknown.

The sequenced sample was PBMCs or a T cell subset sorted from them (not recorded which). The J gene is TRBJ2-3, the V gene TRBV11-2; no firm D call. This clonotype originated in a young man who had mild COVID-19 (a few samples of this study predate the infection). Cell type and time point are not known. The CDR3 DNA reads TGTGCCAGCAGCTCCTTCTGGGCCCGAGATACGCAGTATTTT. Translation gives CASSSFWARDTQYF.